Presented here are 31 T cell receptor beta chains from one specimen sequenced in a study of blood T cell repertoires in COVID-19. The repertoire was sequenced with immunoSEQ multiplex PCR; TCRdb's copy has only in-frame clones and lacks some. In the table there are 60,000 or so clones, 80% of which are singletons. The sequencing sample was made of peripheral blood. The receptors come from a man aged 25-45 years with COVID-19, enrolled during active disease.

This clone was seen just once. The chain joins TRBV30 to TRBJ2-7; TRBD2 matches 12 bases. This CDR3 is 14 amino acids long. Germline V gene sequence: CDR1 GTSNPN, CDR2 SVGIG (reference sequence). V trimming: 3 bases; J trimming: 3 bases; junction bases outside the gene matches: 3. CDR3 amino acids: CAWSLTSGGYEQYF. The CDR3 DNA reads as TGTGCCTGGAGCCTGACTAGCGGGGGCTACGAGCAGTACTTC. Together with reference TRBV30 and TRBJ2-7, the CDR3 gives the full variable domain: SQTIHQWPATLVQPVGSPLSLECTVEGTSNPNLYWYRQAAGRGLQLLFYSVGIGQISSEVPQNLSASRPQDRQFILSSKKLLLSDSGFYLCAWSLTSGGYEQYFGPGTRLTVT.

The rearrangement uses TRBV7-9 and TRBJ2-5; TRBD1 agrees at 8 bases. V was pared by 5 bases and J by 3 bases, with 2 bases of the junction left unmatched. The CDR3 totals 13 residues. The germline gives CDR1 SEHNR, CDR2 FQNEAQ (reference sequence). CDR3 residues: CASSDRGKETQYF. The DNA for the CDR3 is TGTGCCAGCAGCGACAGGGGAAAAGAGACCCAGTACTTC.

The chain has TRBV6-2 or TRBV6-3 and TRBJ2-1; D remains unclear. V dropped 4 bases and J dropped 4 bases, with 11 bases sitting between them. The CDR3 is 14 residues long. From germline, CDR1 is MNHEY and CDR2 SVGEGT. In DNA, the CDR3 is TGTGCCAGCAGTTCTCGAATACTTTACAATGAGCAGTTCTTC. Protein sequence: CASSSRILYNEQFF.

This clone was counted between two and nine times. The J gene is TRBJ2-7, the V gene TRBV7-9; 7 bases agree with TRBD1. In germline, CDR1 is SEHNR, CDR2 FQNEAQ (reference sequence). Trimming took 2 bases from V and 2 from J; bases not matched to a gene: 3. The CDR3 contains 14 residues. In DNA, the CDR3 is TGTGCCAGCAGCTTAAGCGGACAGGCCTACGAGCAGTACTTC. This sequence encodes CASSLSGQAYEQYF.

The chain combines TRBV27 with TRBJ1-1; TRBD1 might be the D (5 bases). Germline assignment: CDR1 MNHEY and CDR2 SMNVEV (reference sequence). The CDR3 extends over 15 amino acids. The V and J ends lost 7 bases and 3 bases respectively, with 18 bases between them. Here the CDR3 reads CASTPLEGTYTEAFF. CDR3 sequence (DNA): TGTGCCAGCACCCCCTTGGAGGGGACCTACACTGAAGCTTTCTTT.

The chain has TRBV24-1 and TRBJ1-2; D might be TRBD1 (6 bases). The CDR3 loop spans 13 amino acids. Germline CDR1 reads KGHDR; CDR2 reads SFDVKD. Trimming pared 4 bases from V and 6 bases from J, leaving 11 bases between. CDR3 in amino acids: CATSDAHRDGYTF. In nucleotides, the CDR3 is TGTGCCACCAGTGACGCACACAGGGATGGCTACACCTTC.

The chain couples TRBV7-2 to TRBJ2-1, with 14 bases aligning to TRBD2. Trimming took 4 bases from V and 9 from J; bases not matched to a gene: 2. This CDR3 region has 14 residues. Germline lookup yields CDR1 SGHTA and CDR2 FQGNSA. CDR3 sequence reads: CASSSGLAGVEQFF. For the CDR3, the DNA is TGTGCCAGCAGCTCGGGACTAGCGGGAGTTGAGCAGTTCTTC.

The V gene is TRBV19, the J gene TRBJ1-5; a weak D match, TRBD1 (6 bases). Trimming took off 6 bases at V and 0 bases at J, with 12 bases between the two ends. The CDR3 length is 15 residues. CDR1 is LNHDA and CDR2 is SQIVND in the germline V gene (reference sequence). DNA of the CDR3: TGTGCCAGTAGGAGGACAGACTATAGCAATCAGCCCCAGCATTTT. This encodes CASRRTDYSNQPQHF.

V and J are TRBV4-1 and TRBJ1-2; D is undetermined. The CDR3 covers 14 residues. The germline V gene encodes CDR1 MGHRA and CDR2 YSYEKL. Trimming took 0 bases from V and 0 from J, leaving 5 bases between them. CDR3 sequence reads: CASSQEAANYGYTF. CDR3 bases: TGCGCCAGCAGCCAAGAGGCGGCTAACTATGGCTACACCTTC.

The chain carries TRBV7-5 and TRBJ2-5; whether TRBD1, the table's D call, matches the DNA was not checked. TRBV7-5 is tagged as a pseudogene. The CDR3 consists of 16 residues. CDR3 nucleotide sequence: TGTGCCAGAAGCTTAAGGGACAGGGTTCTGGAGGAGACCCAGTACTTC. This sequence encodes CARSLRDRVLEETQYF.

This chain uses TRBV7-9 with TRBJ2-1, with 8 bases matching TRBD2. The germline gives CDR1 SEHNR, CDR2 FQNEAQ (reference sequence). V gave up 4 bases and J gave up 5 bases; unmatched junction bases: 16. The CDR3 has 18 amino acids. The CDR3 bases are TGTGCCAGCAGCTACACTCCGATCAGCGGGGGCCTGGACAATGAGCAGTTCTTC. This codes for CASSYTPISGGLDNEQFF.

This clone was detected only a few times. The gene calls are TRBV28 and TRBJ1-6; TRBD1 agrees at 7 bases. V trimming: 10 bases; J trimming: 5 bases; junction bases outside the gene matches: 11. The germline V gene encodes CDR1 MDHEN and CDR2 SYDVKM. The CDR3 sequence is 15 residues long. CDR3 bases: TGTGCCACCGCCCGCCCAGACAGGGATAATTCACCCCTCCACTTT. This gives the protein CATARPDRDNSPLHF. The full variable domain, in which reference TRBV28 and TRBJ1-6 provide the parts outside the CDR3, is DVKVTQSSRYLVKRTGEKVFLECVQDMDHENMFWYRQDPGLGLRLIYFSYDVKMKEKGDIPEGYSVSREKKERFSLILESASTNQTSMYLCATARPDRDNSPLHFGNGTRLTVT.

J is TRBJ2-2 and V is TRBV2; 7 bases line up with TRBD1. The V gene's germline CDR1 is SNHLY and CDR2 FYNNEI. Trimming removed 8 bases from V and 5 bases from J; junction bases left unmatched: 8. This CDR3 contains 14 residues. CDR3 amino acids: CASSPDRATGELFF. The DNA for the CDR3 is TGTGCCAGCTCCCCCGACAGGGCGACCGGGGAGCTGTTTTTT. The variable domain in full, completed from reference TRBV2 and TRBJ2-2, reads EPEVTQTPSHQVTQMGQEVILRCVPISNHLYFYWYRQILGQKVEFLVSFYNNEISEKSEIFDDQFSVERPDGSNFTLKIRSTKLEDSAMYFCASSPDRATGELFFGEGSRLTVL.

The chain is built from TRBV2 and TRBJ2-3; possibly TRBD2 for D (6 bases). Between the trimmed V and J ends, which lost 4 bases and 4 bases, there was a span of 9 bases. This CDR3 comprises 13 residues. From germline, CDR1 is SNHLY and CDR2 FYNNEI. The CDR3 nucleotides read TGTGCCAGCAGTGGCCCGGGAGCAGATACGCAGTATTTT. Its translation: CASSGPGADTQYF.

The V and J genes are TRBV6-1 and TRBJ2-7, with 9 bases that match TRBD2. Germline loops: CDR1 MNHNS, CDR2 SASEGT. The CDR3 is 16 amino acids. The ends lost 5 bases at V and 4 bases at J; junction bases unmatched: 12. The CDR3 DNA is TGTGCCAGCAGTCAAGAGGCGGGGGGGCTATTTTACGAGCAGTACTTC. Its protein is CASSQEAGGLFYEQYF.

This chain joins TRBV6-2 or TRBV6-3 and TRBJ2-7, with D hard to call. The CDR3 extends over 13 amino acids. The germline V gene has CDR1 MNHEY and CDR2 SVGEGT. Trimming took off 4 bases at V and 2 bases at J, with 9 bases between the two ends. The CDR3 protein is CASSSLRTYEQYF. The CDR3 DNA follows: TGTGCCAGCAGTTCTCTGAGAACCTACGAGCAGTACTTC.

This chain uses TRBV10-3 with TRBJ1-2; weak D call: TRBD1 (6 bases). Trimming took off 10 bases at V and 0 bases at J, with 15 bases between the two ends. The V gene's germline CDR1 is ENHRY and CDR2 SYGVKD. The CDR3 is made up of 14 amino acids. The CDR3 DNA reads TGTGCCACGGGGGGGCCGAGGGCTAACTATGGCTACACCTTC. Amino acid sequence: CATGGPRANYGYTF.

This clone appeared a few times. V gene TRBV4-2 combines with J gene TRBJ2-3, with TRBD1 matching over 10 bases. CDR3 length: 16 residues. V lost 1 base and J lost 5; bases outside the gene matches: 6. Germline V gives CDR1 LGHNA, CDR2 YNFKEQ. The DNA of the CDR3 is TGTGCCAGCAGCCAAGGCATGACAGGGGGCGAAGATACGCAGTATTTT. Its translation is CASSQGMTGGEDTQYF.

In nucleotides, the CDR3 is TGTGCCTGGAGTACTCTCAGGGGGAATGGCTACACCTTC. Its protein is CAWSTLRGNGYTF. The J gene is TRBJ1-2, the V gene TRBV30; TRBD1 aligns across 7 bases. The CDR3 consists of 13 residues. Germline assignment: CDR1 GTSNPN and CDR2 SVGIG (reference sequence). Trimming removed 2 bases from V and 6 bases from J; junction bases left unmatched: 6. The full variable domain, in which reference TRBV30 and TRBJ1-2 provide the parts outside the CDR3, is SQTIHQWPATLVQPVGSPLSLECTVEGTSNPNLYWYRQAAGRGLQLLFYSVGIGQISSEVPQNLSASRPQDRQFILSSKKLLLSDSGFYLCAWSTLRGNGYTFGSGTRLTVV.

The chain recombines TRBV3-1 (or the pseudogene TRBV3-2) with TRBJ2-2; D is unresolved. CDR1 LGHDT and CDR2 YNNKEL come from the germline V gene (reference sequence). The CDR3 runs 12 residues. V lost 0 bases and J lost 7, with 3 bases in between. The CDR3 is CASSQDSGELFF. CDR3 DNA: TGTGCCAGCAGCCAAGATAGCGGGGAGCTGTTTTTT.

This rearrangement joins TRBV11-2 to TRBJ2-5, with D possibly matching TRBD1 (6 bases). Trimming removed 5 bases from V and 1 base from J, with 14 bases in between. CDR1 and CDR2 from the germline V gene are SGHAT and FQNNGV. The CDR3 extends over 15 amino acids. The CDR3 is CASSTWDTVQETQYF. The CDR3 bases are TGTGCCAGCAGCACCTGGGACACTGTCCAAGAGACCCAGTACTTC.

The chain couples TRBV30 to TRBJ2-5; a possible D gene is TRBD1 (6 bases). CDR1 is GTSNPN and CDR2 is SVGIG in the germline V gene (reference sequence). The V end lost 0 bases, the J end lost 7 bases, and 12 bases lay between the germline ends. CDR3 length equals 13 residues. The DNA for the CDR3 is TGTGCCTGGAGTGTACAGGGTGAAGGGACCCAGTACTTC. Protein product: CAWSVQGEGTQYF.

V and J are TRBV2 and TRBJ2-1, with D perhaps matching TRBD2 (6 bases). The V gene's germline CDR1 is SNHLY and CDR2 FYNNEI. The CDR3 runs 15 residues. The V and J ends lost 6 bases and 3 bases respectively, with 15 bases between them. For the CDR3, the DNA is TGTGCCAGCAGCGCGGGGCTACTCGGCTACAATGAGCAGTTCTTC. It is translated as CASSAGLLGYNEQFF.

This clone was seen repeatedly, ten times or more. The chain combines TRBV27 with TRBJ2-7; 7 bases agree with TRBD1. CDR1 is MNHEY, CDR2 SMNVEV, per germline (reference sequence). With 11 bases clipped from V and 0 bases from J, the junction kept 1 base outside the gene matches. The CDR3 length is 11 residues. The CDR3 region has the DNA TGTGCCGGGGACAGCTCCTACGAGCAGTACTTC. It specifies CAGDSSYEQYF.

The chain carries TRBV5-1 and TRBJ2-7, with a possible D match to TRBD1 (6 bases). The V gene lost 2 bases and the J gene lost 1 base, with 10 bases spanning the gap. CDR1 is SGHRS and CDR2 is YFSETQ in the germline V gene. This CDR3 region has 14 residues. The CDR3 nucleotides read TGCGCCAGCAGCTTTACCAGGGGATCCTACGAGCAGTACTTC. It specifies CASSFTRGSYEQYF.

This clone has a handful of counts. The CDR3, as DNA: TGTGCCAGCAGCTTGGTCCAGGGCTCCTACGAGCAGTACTTC. Encoded protein: CASSLVQGSYEQYF. The rearrangement uses TRBV5-5 and TRBJ2-7; TRBD1 is a possible D gene (5 bases). The CDR3 has 14 amino acids. V was trimmed by 0 bases and J by 0 bases, leaving 7 bases between them. From germline, CDR1 is SGHKS and CDR2 YYEKEE (reference sequence).

The chain links TRBV10-3 to TRBJ2-5, with TRBD1 identical over 9 bases. Trimming at V came to 10 bases and at J to 3 bases, leaving 9 bases not matched to a gene. This CDR3 spans 14 amino acids. Germline V gene lookup returns CDR1 ENHRY and CDR2 SYGVKD. CDR3 region: CATLPGTGKETQYF. The CDR3 nucleotides read TGTGCCACCCTACCCGGGACAGGGAAAGAGACCCAGTACTTC.

The V call is TRBV2, the J call TRBJ2-5; D is possibly TRBD1 (5 bases). The end of the DNA is better explained by TRBJ2-7, so the J call may be wrong. CDR3 length: 14 amino acids. Germline-derived CDR1 and CDR2 are SNHLY and FYNNEI. The CDR3 spells CASSSDTPSYEQYF. CDR3 bases: TGTGCCAGCAGCTCGGACACCCCTTCCTACGAGCAGTACTTC.

The chain recombines TRBV7-8 with TRBJ2-7; 7 positions match TRBD1. This CDR3 spans 16 amino acids. Germline CDR1 and CDR2: SGHVS and FQNEAQ. V shed 8 bases and J 2 bases; nucleotides not matched to a gene: 15. CDR3 in DNA: TGTGCCAGCGATAAAGGGTACCGACAGGGAGCCTACGAGCAGTACTTC. Its translation: CASDKGYRQGAYEQYF. Full variable domain (missing parts from reference TRBV7-8 and TRBJ2-7): GAGVSQSPRYKVAKRGQDVALRCDPISGHVSLFWYQQALGQGPEFLTYFQNEAQLDKSGLPSDRFFAERPEGSVSTLKIQRTQQEDSAVYLCASDKGYRQGAYEQYFGPGTRLTVT.

This chain joins TRBV4-1 and TRBJ2-3; a weak D match, TRBD1 (6 bases). Germline lookup yields CDR1 MGHRA and CDR2 YSYEKL. V lost 1 base to trimming and J lost 4 bases, with 9 bases between them. The CDR3 covers 14 residues. The CDR3 here is CASSQAGAADTQYF. The DNA of the CDR3 is TGCGCCAGCAGCCAAGCAGGGGCTGCAGATACGCAGTATTTT.

This clone was seen only a few times. The chain couples TRBV9 to TRBJ2-1; TRBD2 agrees at 9 bases. J was trimmed by 7 bases and V by 2 bases; bases with no gene match: 7. This CDR3 comprises 15 residues. Looked up from germline, CDR1 is SGDLS and CDR2 is YYNGEE. CDR3 amino acids: CASSVAGGSGNEQFF. CDR3 nucleotides: TGTGCCAGCAGCGTTGCGGGAGGGTCTGGTAATGAGCAGTTCTTC.